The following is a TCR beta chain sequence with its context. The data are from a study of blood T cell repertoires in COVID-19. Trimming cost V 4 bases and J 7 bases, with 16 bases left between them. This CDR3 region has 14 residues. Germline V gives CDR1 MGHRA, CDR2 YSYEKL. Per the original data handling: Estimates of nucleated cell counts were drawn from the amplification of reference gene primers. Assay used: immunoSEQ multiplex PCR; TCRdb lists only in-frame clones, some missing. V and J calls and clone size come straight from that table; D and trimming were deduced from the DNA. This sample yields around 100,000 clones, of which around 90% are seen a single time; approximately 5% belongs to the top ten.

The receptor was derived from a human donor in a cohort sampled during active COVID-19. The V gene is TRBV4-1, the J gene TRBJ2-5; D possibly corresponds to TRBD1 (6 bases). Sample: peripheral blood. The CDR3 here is CASSPPYRDGTQYF. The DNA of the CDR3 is TGCGCCAGCAGCCCACCTTACAGGGACGGGACCCAGTACTTC.